The 28 T cell receptor beta chains reported below all come from one sample, sequenced in a study of response to subunit inactivated influenza vaccine. TCRdb reprocessed the RT-PCR reads via MiXCR and lists one record per CDR3 protein. This table holds roughly 570,000 distinct CDR3 sequences, 10% to 15% found once. The specimen was PBMCs from blood, collected about 40 days after vaccination. The receptors were sampled from a man aged 45-65 years who received an inactivated influenza vaccine.

This clonotype has just a few counts. CDR3 bases: TGTGCCACCCGAGGGACCACCACCGGGGAGCTGTTTTTT. Its translation is CATRGTTTGELFF. The chain has TRBV10-3 and TRBJ2-2; D is possibly TRBD1 or TRBD2 (5 bases each). Germline values: CDR1 ENHRY, CDR2 SYGVKD. There are 13 residues in the CDR3. V lost 10 bases and J 4 bases, leaving 13 bases between the germline ends.

The rearrangement links TRBV6-1 to TRBJ1-5; 12 bases line up with TRBD1. Trimming at V came to 6 bases and at J to 6 bases, leaving 9 bases not matched to a gene. The germline CDR1 and CDR2 sequences are MNHNS and SASEGT. The CDR3 is 16 residues long. The CDR3 protein is CASRGTGGGWGQPQHF. CDR3 DNA sequence: TGTGCCAGCAGGGGGACAGGGGGCGGATGGGGTCAGCCCCAGCATTTT.

This clonotype was found a few times. The rearrangement joins TRBV20-1 to TRBJ2-6; TRBD1 matches at 8 bases. J was trimmed by 0 bases and V by 4 bases; bases with no gene match: 8. This CDR3 is built from 17 residues. Germline V lookup: CDR1 DFQATT, CDR2 SNEGSKA (reference sequence). The CDR3 DNA reads as TGCAGTGCTATCCTCGGGACAGGCTTCTCTGGGGCCAACGTCCTGACTTTC. This gives the protein CSAILGTGFSGANVLTF.

The chain couples TRBV12-3 or TRBV12-4 to TRBJ1-1; a weak D match, TRBD1 (6 bases). The CDR3 totals 16 residues. The ends were cut back, 5 bases at V and 0 bases at J, with 16 bases in the middle. The CDR3 region is CASSPTWGLLNTEAFF. CDR3 in DNA: TGTGCCAGCAGTCCTACGTGGGGGCTGTTGAACACTGAAGCTTTCTTT.

The DNA of the CDR3 is TGCGCCAGCAGGAAAGACCCGGGACAGGGCTCCTACGAGCAGTACTTC. It codes for CASRKDPGQGSYEQYF. The chain carries TRBV5-1 and TRBJ2-7; TRBD1 matches at 9 bases. There are 16 residues in the CDR3. Trimming removed 5 bases from V and 0 bases from J; junction bases left unmatched: 9. Germline V gene data show CDR1 as SGHRS and CDR2 as YFSETQ. The full variable domain, with the rest looked up from reference TRBV5-1 and TRBJ2-7, is KAGVTQTPRYLIKTRGQQVTLSCSPISGHRSVSWYQQTPGQGLQFLFEYFSETQRNKGNFPGRFSGRQFSNSRSEMNVSTLELGDSALYLCASRKDPGQGSYEQYFGPGTRLTVT.

This clonotype turned up a few times. V gene TRBV11-1 combines with J gene TRBJ2-5, with 7 bases lining up with TRBD2. J gave up 4 bases and V 1 base, and 6 bases lay outside the gene matches. The CDR3 runs to 15 residues. Germline loops: CDR1 SGHAT, CDR2 FQDESV (reference sequence). The CDR3 spells CASSLETSRLETQYF. The DNA for the CDR3 is TGTGCCAGCAGCTTAGAGACTAGCCGACTAGAGACCCAGTACTTC.

This clonotype came up a few times. CDR3 loop: CSVDVSNTEAFF. DNA for the CDR3: TGCAGCGTTGACGTGTCTAACACTGAAGCTTTCTTT. V usage is TRBV29-1 and J usage is TRBJ1-1; D gene uncertain. Germline CDR1 is SQVTM and CDR2 is ANQGSEA. The CDR3 runs 12 residues. Trimming left V 3 bases short and J 2 bases short, with 7 bases between.

This clonotype was detected only a few times. V is TRBV12-3 or TRBV12-4 and J is TRBJ2-5; 12 bases are shared with TRBD2. Germline trimming cut 6 bases from V and 0 bases from J; bases unmatched to any gene: 5. CDR3 length: 16 residues. CDR3 residues: CASRLAGGRYQETQYF. Written as DNA, the CDR3 is TGTGCCAGCAGACTAGCGGGGGGCCGGTACCAAGAGACCCAGTACTTC.

The table lists this clonotype with a few counts. A junction boundary mismatches the germline segment, possibly from a read error. This rearrangement joins TRBV12-3 or TRBV12-4 to TRBJ1-1, with D hard to call. This CDR3 spans 15 amino acids. The CDR3 DNA reads as TGTGCCAGCAGGCTCTTAGGTAAGGGCGACACTGAAGTTTTCTTT. Translation: CASRLLGKGDTEVFF.

Concerning this clonotype itself: A read error may be the cause here, since a much bigger clone is one base away. This chain joins TRBV6-6 and TRBJ1-1, with no clear D. The length of the CDR3 is 12 residues. The germline V gene has CDR1 MNHNY and CDR2 SVGAGI (reference sequence). V lost 7 bases to trimming and J lost 4 bases, with 10 bases between them. The CDR3 reads CASMESGTEAFF. The CDR3 region has the DNA TGTGCCAGCATGGAATCGGGCACTGAAGCTTTCTTT.

This clonotype was detected many times. The chain combines TRBV12-3 or TRBV12-4 with TRBJ2-5; D might be TRBD1 (5 bases). V dropped 1 base and J dropped 5 bases, with 8 bases sitting between them. CDR3 length: 13 residues. The CDR3 reads CASSLGRVETQYF. The CDR3 coding sequence is TGTGCCAGCAGTTTAGGCAGGGTGGAGACCCAGTACTTC.

The sample holds a few counts of this clonotype. The V and J genes are TRBV10-3 and TRBJ1-1, with a weak D call TRBD1 (6 bases). CDR1 and CDR2 from the germline V gene are ENHRY and SYGVKD. The CDR3 is 14 amino acids. Deletions cut 3 bases from V and 2 bases from J, with 10 bases between. The CDR3 reads CAISEDRKNTEAFF. The CDR3 DNA reads TGTGCCATCAGTGAAGACAGGAAAAACACTGAAGCTTTCTTT.

This clonotype turned up a few times. The J gene is TRBJ2-5, the V gene TRBV6-2 or TRBV6-3, with D possibly TRBD1 on 5 matching bases. The CDR3 has 11 amino acids. V lost 8 bases and J 2 bases, leaving 6 bases between the germline ends. Germline-derived CDR1 and CDR2 are MNHEY and SVGEGT. CDR3 region: CASGAQETQYF. As DNA, the CDR3 is TGTGCCAGCGGGGCACAAGAGACCCAGTACTTC.

This clonotype was seen a handful of times. The V call is TRBV5-1, the J call TRBJ1-1, with 7 positions matching TRBD1. V was pared by 3 bases and J by 0 bases, with 8 bases of the junction left unmatched. Germline values: CDR1 SGHRS, CDR2 YFSETQ. CDR3 length: 16 amino acids. Here the CDR3 reads CASSWGTEIMNTEAFF. In nucleotides, the CDR3 is TGCGCCAGCAGCTGGGGGACAGAAATAATGAACACTGAAGCTTTCTTT.

This clonotype was counted at least ten times. The gene calls are TRBV27 and TRBJ2-7, with no clear D. The CDR3 has 11 amino acids. Trimming cost V 5 bases and J 2 bases, with 4 bases left between them. Germline V gene sequence: CDR1 MNHEY, CDR2 SMNVEV (reference sequence). The CDR3 DNA is TGTGCCAGCAGTACCCCCTACGAGCAGTACTTC. This codes for CASSTPYEQYF.

This clonotype has more than one count but fewer than ten. The gene calls are TRBV7-6 and TRBJ2-2, with TRBD2 matching 9 bases. The CDR3 is 15 residues long. Germline values: CDR1 SGHVS, CDR2 FNYEAQ. The V and J ends lost 1 base and 10 bases, in that order; junction bases with no gene match: 7. The CDR3 spells CASSLVAGGPKELFF. CDR3 sequence (DNA): TGTGCCAGCAGCTTAGTTGCGGGAGGGCCGAAGGAGCTGTTTTTT.

In its sample, this clonotype was seen many times. The V call is TRBV7-9, the J call TRBJ2-5, with a possible D match to TRBD2 (6 bases). The CDR3 contains 13 residues. V was shortened by 5 bases and J by 5 bases, with 12 bases between the two germline ends. CDR1 and CDR2 from the germline V gene are SEHNR and FQNEAQ (reference sequence). CDR3 coding DNA: TGTGCCAGCAGCCCCGTTGGGAGGGAGACCCAGTACTTC. Protein product: CASSPVGRETQYF.

The chain joins TRBV4-2 to TRBJ2-5; no firm D call. CDR1 is LGHNA and CDR2 is YNFKEQ in the germline V gene. The CDR3 totals 17 residues. Trimming shortened V by 0 bases and J by 5 bases, and 19 bases separated the two germline ends. The DNA for the CDR3 is TGTGCCAGCAGCCAAGAGGGCGACGGTCTCCCAGCGGAGACCCAGTACTTC. This encodes CASSQEGDGLPAETQYF.

This clonotype was recorded a few times. The V call is TRBV9, the J call TRBJ2-7, with 10 bases matching TRBD2. V dropped 2 bases and J dropped 3; count of bases not matched to a gene: 8. Germline loops: CDR1 SGDLS, CDR2 YYNGEE. There are 16 residues in the CDR3. The CDR3 DNA follows: TGTGCCAGCAGCGTGTCGGCTAGCGGGAGATTCTACGAGCAGTACTTC. Translated: CASSVSASGRFYEQYF. The full variable domain, completed using reference TRBV9 and TRBJ2-7, is DSGVTQTPKHLITATGQRVTLRCSPRSGDLSVYWYQQSLDQGLQFLIQYYNGEERAKGNILERFSAQQFPDLHSELNLSSLELGDSALYFCASSVSASGRFYEQYFGPGTRLTVT.

This clonotype turned up a few times. The chain recombines TRBV12-3 or TRBV12-4 with TRBJ2-3; perhaps TRBD2 as D (6 bases). The CDR3 runs 16 residues. The V and J ends lost 4 bases and 6 bases respectively, with 20 bases between them. The DNA for the CDR3 is TGTGCCAGCAGTTCCCCCGGGACTCCCGACGGGGATACGCAGTATTTT. Amino acids: CASSSPGTPDGDTQYF.

This clonotype has at least ten counts. V is TRBV12-3 or TRBV12-4 and J is TRBJ1-1; D unclear. Trimming stripped 3 bases from V and 2 bases from J, with 13 bases between. CDR3 size: 15 residues. The CDR3 region has the DNA TGTGCCAGCAGTTTCGGACGGAGAACCAACACTGAAGCTTTCTTT. This codes for CASSFGRRTNTEAFF.

This clonotype appeared many times. The chain recombines TRBV12-3 or TRBV12-4 with TRBJ2-3, with TRBD1 matching 9 bases. Germline trimming cut 5 bases from V and 3 bases from J; bases unmatched to any gene: 3. This CDR3 spans 14 amino acids. DNA for the CDR3: TGTGCCAGCAGTACCGGGACAGGGACAGATACGCAGTATTTT. Translation gives CASSTGTGTDTQYF.

The chain recombines TRBV11-2 with TRBJ2-2, with D hard to call. CDR1 SGHAT and CDR2 FQNNGV come from the germline V gene. CDR3 length equals 15 residues. The V and J ends lost 0 bases and 1 base respectively, with 6 bases between them. The CDR3 nucleotides read TGTGCCAGCAGCTTAGAAACTGTGAACACCGGGGAGCTGTTTTTT. Its translation is CASSLETVNTGELFF.

J is TRBJ2-6 and V is TRBV20-1; D may correspond to TRBD1 or TRBD2 (5 bases each). CDR1 and CDR2 (germline): DFQATT, SNEGSKA (reference sequence). The V and J ends lost 4 bases and 0 bases respectively, with 10 bases between them. The CDR3 is 15 residues long. CDR3 DNA sequence: TGCAGTGCTATTGGGGGTACCTCTGGGGCCAACGTCCTGACTTTC. Protein product: CSAIGGTSGANVLTF.

The chain employs TRBV20-1 and TRBJ2-7; TRBD2 agrees at 13 bases. After removal of 6 bases from V and 2 bases from J, the junction contained 4 bases not matched to a gene. Germline CDR1 is DFQATT and CDR2 is SNEGSKA (reference sequence). The length of the CDR3 is 14 residues. The CDR3 coding sequence is TGCAGTGCCCGGACTAGCGGGGGAACCTACGAGCAGTACTTC. Residues: CSARTSGGTYEQYF.

This clonotype was seen ten or more times. The chain employs TRBV15 and TRBJ1-1; D is unclear. Germline CDR1 is LNHNV and CDR2 is YYDKDF (reference sequence). Trimming left V 1 base short and J 0 bases short, with 12 bases between. The CDR3 totals 16 residues. CDR3 bases: TGTGCCACCAGCAGAGCTCCAGGACTTATGAACACTGAAGCTTTCTTT. Encoded protein: CATSRAPGLMNTEAFF.

The CDR3 nucleotides read TGCAGCGTGAAACCCTTTAGCGGGAGAGGCACAGATACGCAGTATTTT. Translated: CSVKPFSGRGTDTQYF. The chain combines TRBV29-1 with TRBJ2-3, with 9 bases fitting TRBD2. This CDR3 has 16 residues. V lost 6 bases, J lost 1 base, and 11 bases stayed unmatched. Per the germline V gene, CDR1 is SQVTM and CDR2 is ANQGSEA.

In its sample, this clonotype was seen many times. The V and J genes are TRBV10-3 and TRBJ1-1, with TRBD1 as a possible D gene (5 bases). The CDR3 has 11 amino acids. Between the trimmed V and J ends, which lost 8 bases and 4 bases, there was a span of 8 bases. Germline CDR1 and CDR2: ENHRY and SYGVKD. CDR3: CAIWGGTEAFF. CDR3 DNA sequence: TGTGCCATCTGGGGGGGCACTGAAGCTTTCTTT.